Listed below are T cell receptor beta chains from one sample, sequenced in a study of cytotoxic CD8 clonotypes in ibrutinib-treated CLL. Only in-frame clones appear in the TCRdb table, and some are missing; sequencing was by immunoSEQ multiplex PCR. The sample comprises 50,000 to 70,000 clones, about 54% of which are singletons, and roughly a quarter rests with the top ten. The input for sequencing was PBMCs, taken at disease progression, from a patient treated with ibrutinib. The source of these receptors is a human donor with chronic lymphocytic leukemia. CDR3s include the opening cysteine and the closing phenylalanine or tryptophan. D genes are given only for firm matches. Size is omitted from some rows. Given values are once, few, many or a class for expanded clones.

J gene | V gene | clone size | D gene | CDR3 protein | CDR3 DNA
TRBJ2-3 | TRBV2 | - | - | CASPSLHTQYF | TGTGCCAGCCCGAGTCTCCATACGCAGTATTTT
TRBJ2-7 | TRBV11-3 | - | TRBD1 | CASSSYDAGTGGGYEQYF | TGTGCCAGCAGCTCTTACGACGCCGGGACAGGGGGAGGATACGAGCAGTACTTC
TRBJ1-1 | TRBV18 | - | TRBD1 | CASSTRATGRDTEAFF | TGTGCCAGCTCAACCAGGGCGACAGGGAGGGACACTGAAGCTTTCTTT
TRBJ1-1 | TRBV4-1 | - | - | CASSQIDRLNTEAFF | TGCGCCAGCAGCCAAATAGACAGGTTGAACACTGAAGCTTTCTTT
TRBJ2-5 | TRBV6-1 | - | - | CASNRREEKGETQYF | TGTGCCAGCAATCGCCGGGAAGAAAAGGGGGAGACCCAGTACTTC
TRBJ2-7 | TRBV2 | - | - | CASDTGPYEQYF | TGTGCCAGCGATACAGGGCCCTACGAGCAGTACTTC
TRBJ2-7 | TRBV6-5 | - | - | CASTPTGSYEQYF | TGTGCCAGCACCCCGACAGGCAGCTACGAGCAGTACTTC
TRBJ1-5 | TRBV18 | - | - | CASSPPVSGWPGVFQPQHF | TGTGCCAGCTCACCTCCAGTCTCGGGATGGCCCGGTGTATTTCAGCCCCAGCATTTT
TRBJ2-3 | TRBV27 | - | - | CASSLKSGLSTDTQYF | TGTGCCAGCAGCCTAAAGTCTGGTTTAAGCACAGATACGCAGTATTTT
TRBJ2-7 | TRBV11-2 | - | - | CASTPQRSYEQYF | TGTGCCAGCACGCCGCAGAGGTCCTACGAGCAGTACTTC
TRBJ2-7 | TRBV4-2 | - | - | CASSQVLEGQSRRGSYEQYF | TGTGCCAGCAGCCAAGTCTTGGAGGGCCAGTCACGAAGAGGCTCCTACGAGCAGTACTTC
TRBJ1-5 | TRBV7-2 | - | - | CASSLGAGLGQPQHF | TGTGCCAGCAGCTTAGGGGCGGGGTTGGGTCAGCCCCAGCATTTT
TRBJ2-7 | TRBV11-2 | few | - | CASSLVWSGERNEQYF | TGTGCCAGCAGCTTAGTTTGGTCGGGGGAGCGCAACGAGCAGTACTTC
TRBJ2-7 | TRBV6-1 | few | - | CASSELAYEQYF | TGTGCCAGCAGTGAATTGGCTTACGAGCAGTACTTC
TRBJ1-1 | TRBV7-2 | - | - | CASSLANIGGTEAFF | TGTGCCAGCAGCTTAGCTAATATAGGGGGCACTGAAGCTTTCTTT
TRBJ2-7 | TRBV28 | - | - | CASSSASVYEQYF | TGTGCCAGCAGTTCGGCTAGCGTCTACGAGCAGTACTTC